This TCR beta chain was obtained from a study of CD8 T cells in Susac syndrome. The RNA, roughly 0.5 to 1 ug, was put through reverse transcription using random hexamers. TCRdb independently ran MiXCR on the immunoSEQ multiplex PCR reads; one entry per CDR3 protein. This sample has some 65,000 distinct CDR3 sequences; around 95% occur once, and the top ten carry about 0.6%. CDR3 length: 16 amino acids. Trimming shortened V by 1 base and J by 1 base, and 13 bases separated the two germline ends. Per germline, CDR1 MGHRA and CDR2 YSYEKL. This sequence joins TRBV4-1 and TRBJ2-5; either TRBD1 or TRBD2 may supply D (5 bases each). Sequencing input: CD8+ T cells from PBMCs. The sequence was obtained from a human donor with multiple sclerosis. CDR3 nucleotide sequence: TGCGCCAGCAGCCAAGTCTCCCCGGGGCCCCAAGAGACCCAGTACTTC. Amino acid sequence: CASSQVSPGPQETQYF.